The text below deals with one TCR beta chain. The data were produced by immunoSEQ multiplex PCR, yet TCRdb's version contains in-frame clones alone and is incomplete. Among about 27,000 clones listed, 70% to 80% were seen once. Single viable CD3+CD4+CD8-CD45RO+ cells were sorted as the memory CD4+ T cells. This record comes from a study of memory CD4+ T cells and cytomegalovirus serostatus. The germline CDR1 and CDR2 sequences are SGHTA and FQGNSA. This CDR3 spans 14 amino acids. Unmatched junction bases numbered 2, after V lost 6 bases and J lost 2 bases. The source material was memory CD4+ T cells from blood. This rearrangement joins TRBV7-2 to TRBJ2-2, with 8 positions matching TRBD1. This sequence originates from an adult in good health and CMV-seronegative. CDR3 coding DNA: TGTGCCAGCAGACAGGGGGTTAACACCGGGGAGCTGTTTTTT. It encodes CASRQGVNTGELFF.